These 31 T cell receptor beta chains were sequenced from one sample in a study of CD8+ T cells in alopecia areata. Cutaneous lymph nodes were pooled and cells sorted by CD4, CD8alpha, NKG2D, NKG2ACE and more. cDNA prepared by RNA extraction and subsequent reverse transcription served as the template for sequencing. Repertoires were generated with immunoSEQ multiplex PCR, while TCRdb's copy carries only in-frame clones and drops some. The table records about 9,000 clones without singletons, the ten largest covering over 15%. Sequences were obtained from CD8+ T cells sorted from a lymph node. All receptors derive from a C3H/HeJ mouse with alopecia areata. MHC haplotype: H2-k.

By share of the sample, this clone is medium-sized. Germline and genes: mouse. CDR3 residues: CASSLRGPSAETLYF. The sequenced CDR3 bases are TGTGCAAGCAGCTTGAGGGGTCCTAGTGCAGAA. The chain couples TRBV16 to TRBJ2-3; maybe TRBD1 (5 bases). The read finishes 4 residues shy of the CDR3 end, and the germline J gene is used to complete it. There are 15 residues in the CDR3. Between the trimmed V and J ends, which lost 3 bases and 0 bases, there was a span of 10 bases. Germline V gene lookup returns CDR1 SGHSA and CDR2 FRNQAP.

This clone was counted a few times. The germline and genes are mouse ones. This CDR3 is CAWSLLGGDTQYF. The CDR3 DNA, read in part, is TGTGCCTGGAGTCTCCTGGGGGGGGAC. J is TRBJ2-5 and V is TRBV31, with TRBD2 identical over 9 bases. The observed sequence ends 4 residues before the CDR3 terminus, with the missing tail filled in from the germline J gene. The CDR3 has 13 residues. Germline CDR1 GKSSPN, CDR2 SITVG.

This clone occurred many times. Gene names and germline match the mouse. The read finishes 4 residues shy of the CDR3 end, and the germline J gene is used to complete it. This chain connects TRBV1 to TRBJ2-5; 7 nucleotides line up with TRBD1. The CDR3 spans 14 residues. The junction had 4 bases not matched to a gene; V was cut back by 4 bases and J by 3 bases. CDR1 is NSQYPW, CDR2 LRSPGD, per germline (reference sequence). The CDR3 loop reads CTCSVRDSQDTQYF. CDR3 bases read: TGCACCTGCAGTGTCCGGGACAGTCAAGAC.

Sample share makes this clone medium-sized (0.01 to 0.1%). The germline and genes are mouse ones. The CDR3 end is not reached by the read, which stops 4 residues before it; the germline J gene fills it in. The chain links TRBV29 to TRBJ1-1; 7 nucleotides align to TRBD1. The CDR3 covers 12 residues. Germline V gene data show CDR1 as MSHET and CDR2 as SYDVDS. The part of the CDR3 DNA that was read is TGTGCTAGCAGTCCGGGACAGAAA. Amino acid sequence: CASSPGQK. The whole CDR3 protein reads CASSPGQKEVFF.

This clone was seen ten or more times. The genes and germline here are from mouse. The DNA ends 4 residues before the CDR3 does, and the rest of the CDR3 is filled in from the germline J gene. The genes are TRBV13-1 and TRBJ2-3, with D unresolved. The V end was cut by 0 bases, the J end by 1 base, with 12 bases between. Germline assignment: CDR1 NSHNY and CDR2 SYGAGN. CDR3 length equals 16 residues. CDR3 region: CASSDASSWGAETLYF. CDR3 bases read: TGTGCCAGCAGTGATGCCTCGTCTTGGGGTGCAGAA.

This clone showed up many times. Gene names and germline refer to mouse. The DNA ends 4 residues before the CDR3 does, and the rest of the CDR3 is filled in from the germline J gene. The genes are TRBV13-1 and TRBJ2-1, with D tentatively TRBD1 (6 bases). Germline CDR1 is NSHNY and CDR2 is SYGAGN. Trimming removed 1 base from V and 1 base from J, with 9 bases in between. This CDR3 contains 15 residues. CDR3 amino acids: CASSDSQGNYAEQFF. CDR3 DNA, as far as it was read: TGTGCCAGCAGTGATTCCCAGGGGAACTATGCT.

This clone was recorded many times. Genes and germline come from the mouse. The CDR3 goes on 4 residues after the read ends, and that part is filled in from the germline J gene. This chain connects TRBV13-2 to TRBJ2-7, with 9 nucleotides matching TRBD1. The length of the CDR3 is 14 residues. Germline values: CDR1 NNHNN, CDR2 SYGAGS (reference sequence). The CDR3 DNA, read in part, is TGTGCCAGCGGTGAGTCGACAGGGGGGTAT. Its translation: CASGESTGGY. The full CDR3 protein is CASGESTGGYEQYF.

This clone was recorded at least ten times. Gene names refer to mouse genes. From the germline J gene comes the end of the CDR3, since the read stops 4 residues before it. The chain joins TRBV13-2 to TRBJ2-2; possibly TRBD1 or TRBD2 for D (5 bases each). This CDR3 comprises 15 residues. The V gene's germline CDR1 is NNHNN and CDR2 SYGAGS (reference sequence). Deletions cut 0 bases from V and 3 bases from J, with 9 bases between. CDR3 sequence: CASGDGGRYTGQLYF. The part of the CDR3 DNA that was read is TGTGCCAGCGGTGATGGGGGGAGGTACACCGGG.

This clone was seen at least ten times. Gene names and germline refer to mouse. The read terminates 4 residues before the CDR3 end, so the remaining end is supplied by the germline J gene. V and J are TRBV5 and TRBJ2-1; 11 bases map to TRBD2. After removal of 6 bases from V and 4 bases from J, the junction contained 5 bases not matched to a gene. The CDR3 runs to 15 residues. CDR1 and CDR2 (germline): LGHNA, YNLKQL (reference sequence). CDR3 region: CASSRLGGRYAEQFF. The CDR3 bases that were read are TGTGCCAGCAGTCGACTGGGGGGGAGGTATGCT.

The table lists this clone with many counts. Gene names denote mouse genes. The sequenced fragment ends 4 residues before the CDR3 boundary, so the rest is inferred from the germline J gene. This chain connects TRBV19 to TRBJ2-1, with TRBD1 matching over 9 bases. Germline V lookup: CDR1 FNHDT, CDR2 SITEND (reference sequence). V lost 3 bases to trimming and J lost 6 bases; unmatched junction nucleotides: 4. The CDR3 loop spans 14 amino acids. The DNA read from the CDR3 is TGTGCCAGCAGTAGGACAGGGGAGGGTGCT. This encodes CASSRTGEGA. The whole CDR3 reads CASSRTGEGAEQFF.

In this sample, this clone turned up many times. Gene names refer to mouse genes. The CDR3 end is not reached by the read, which stops 4 residues before it; the germline J gene fills it in. The rearrangement links TRBV13-3 to TRBJ2-4, with 7 bases identical to TRBD1. The CDR3 is 13 residues long. V lost 4 bases and J lost 3; bases outside the gene matches: 2. CDR1 and CDR2 from the germline V gene are NNHDY and SYVADS. The covered CDR3 bases are TGTGCCAGCAGTCACAGGGGACAAAAC. It translates to CASSHRGQN. The entire CDR3 is CASSHRGQNTLYF.

In its sample, this clone was seen many times. Germline and genes here are mouse. With the read ending 4 residues before the CDR3 end, the germline J gene is used to fill in that end. J is TRBJ2-7 and V is TRBV13-3; tentatively, D is TRBD2 (5 bases). Germline CDR1 and CDR2: NNHDY and SYVADS. The CDR3 extends over 14 amino acids. Trimming pared 1 base from V and 0 bases from J, leaving 8 bases between. Incomplete CDR3 DNA: TGTGCCAGCAGTGATATGGGGAACTCCTAT. Protein product: CASSDMGNSY. The whole CDR3 reads CASSDMGNSYEQYF.

This clone was detected ten times or more. Gene and germline names: mouse. The read stops 4 residues short of the end of the CDR3; the missing end is completed from the germline J gene. V and J are TRBV13-2 and TRBJ2-7; possible D gene TRBD1, 5 bases. CDR1 and CDR2 (germline): NNHNN, SYGAGS (reference sequence). The CDR3 has 13 amino acids. The V end was cut by 2 bases, the J end by 0 bases, with 6 bases between. CDR3 residues: CASGEDNSYEQYF. The CDR3 DNA, read in part, is TGTGCCAGCGGTGAGGACAACTCCTAT.

The sample holds many counts of this clone. Gene names follow the mouse nomenclature. The CDR3 end is not reached by the read, which stops 4 residues before it; the germline J gene fills it in. The V gene is TRBV17, the J gene TRBJ2-5; 12 bases match TRBD2. This CDR3 spans 14 amino acids. Germline V gene lookup returns CDR1 MNHDT and CDR2 YYDKIL. Here the CDR3 reads CASSRGLGGDTQYF. CDR3 DNA, as far as it was read: TGTGCTAGCAGTAGGGGACTGGGGGGAGAC.

This clone was observed a few times. The listed genes are named as in mouse. The read finishes 4 residues shy of the CDR3 end, and the germline J gene is used to complete it. The chain joins TRBV13-3 to TRBJ2-7; 9 bases fit TRBD2. Germline V gene data show CDR1 as NNHDY and CDR2 as SYVADS. With 7 bases clipped from V and 1 base from J, the junction kept 3 bases outside the gene matches. This CDR3 region has 13 residues. Partial CDR3 DNA: TGTGCCAGCTTCCTGGGGGGGTCCTAT. Translating it yields CASFLGGSY. The entire CDR3 is CASFLGGSYEQYF.

This clone was seen ten or more times. The genes and germline here are from mouse. Coverage ceases 4 residues before the CDR3 finishes, and the germline J gene fills in the end. The chain links TRBV13-1 to TRBJ2-1; the D gene is possibly TRBD1 (6 bases). The CDR3 contains 15 residues. Germline V gene lookup returns CDR1 NSHNY and CDR2 SYGAGN. V was pared by 2 bases and J by 5 bases, with 14 bases between. The CDR3 bases that were read are TGTGCCAGCAGTGAGGACAGCACAAAGAATGCT. This codes for CASSEDSTKNA. The whole CDR3 sequence reads CASSEDSTKNAEQFF.

This clone was observed at least ten times. Germline and genes here are mouse. The CDR3 end falls 4 residues outside the read, so it is completed with the germline J gene. V gene TRBV29 combines with J gene TRBJ2-5, with a weak D call TRBD1 (5 bases). CDR1 is MSHET, CDR2 SYDVDS, per germline. The CDR3 runs 14 residues. CDR3 bases read: TGTGCTAGCAGTATCCCCCGGACAAAAGAC. Translated, it gives CASSIPRTKD. The CDR3 in full is CASSIPRTKDTQYF. Full variable domain (remainder filled in from reference TRBV29 and TRBJ2-5): DMKVTQMPRYLIKRMGENVLLECGQDMSHETMYWYRQDPGLGLQLIYISYDVDSNSEGDIPKGYRVSRKKREHFSLILDSAKTNQTSVYFCASSIPRTKDTQYFGPGTRLLVL.

This clone occurred many times. Gene names are the mouse ones. The read terminates 4 residues before the CDR3 end, so the remaining end is supplied by the germline J gene. The V and J genes are TRBV19 and TRBJ2-1; 9 nucleotides line up with TRBD1. This CDR3 has 15 residues. Germline V lookup: CDR1 FNHDT, CDR2 SITEND (reference sequence). J gave up 2 bases and V 2 bases, and 2 bases lay outside the gene matches. The sequenced part of the CDR3 DNA is TGTGCCAGCAGTATTGACAGGGGGGACTATGCT. Encoded protein: CASSIDRGDYA. The entire CDR3 protein reads CASSIDRGDYAEQFF. Using reference TRBV19 and TRBJ2-1 for the parts outside the CDR3, the full variable domain is GGIITQTPKFLIGQEGQKLTLKCQQNFNHDTMYWYRQDSGKGLRLIYYSITENDLQKGDLSEGYDASREKKSSFSLTVTSAQKNEMAVFLCASSIDRGDYAEQFFGPGTRLTVL.

Concerning this clone: Gene names follow the mouse nomenclature. The read is 4 residues too short to cover the CDR3 end, so that end is filled in from the germline J gene. The chain uses TRBV13-3 and TRBJ2-7, with D maybe TRBD2 (6 bases). V lost 0 bases to trimming and J lost 2 bases, with 9 bases between them. This CDR3 comprises 14 residues. CDR1 is NNHDY and CDR2 is SYVADS in the germline V gene. CDR3 loop: CASSDGLGTYEQYF. CDR3 DNA, as far as it was read: TGTGCCAGCAGTGATGGCCTGGGGACCTAT.

This clone was seen a few times. Gene names follow the mouse nomenclature. The read ends 4 residues early relative to the CDR3; the germline J gene fills the gap. V is TRBV13-3 and J is TRBJ2-5, with TRBD1 matching over 8 bases. Germline CDR1 and CDR2: NNHDY and SYVADS. There are 15 residues in the CDR3. The ends lost 2 bases at V and 2 bases at J; junction bases unmatched: 4. The covered CDR3 bases are TGTGCCAGCAGTGAGGACAGGGAGGGCCAAGAC. Its protein product is CASSEDREGQD. In full, the CDR3 reads CASSEDREGQDTQYF.

This clone is labeled as medium-sized. Here the gene names and germline are mouse. From the germline J gene comes the end of the CDR3, since the read stops 4 residues before it. This chain connects TRBV16 to TRBJ2-7; D remains ambiguous. Germline V gives CDR1 SGHSA, CDR2 FRNQAP. This CDR3 region has 12 residues. Trimming cost V 5 bases and J 0 bases, with 5 bases left between them. The CDR3 bases that were read are TGTGCAAGCAGCCTGAGCTCCTAT. Encoded protein: CASSLSSY. In full, the CDR3 is CASSLSSYEQYF.

This clone was observed at least ten times. The germline and genes are mouse ones. The observed sequence ends 4 residues before the CDR3 terminus, with the missing tail filled in from the germline J gene. The genes are TRBV1 and TRBJ2-4; D is possibly TRBD1 or TRBD2 (6 bases each). Germline values: CDR1 NSQYPW, CDR2 LRSPGD (reference sequence). The V end lost 1 base, the J end lost 0 bases, and 17 bases lay between the germline ends. The CDR3 sequence is 18 residues long. CDR3: CTCSAGGPGDMSQNTLYF. Incomplete CDR3 DNA: TGCACCTGCAGTGCAGGGGGGCCAGGGGACATGAGTCAAAAC.

This clone has only a few counts. All gene names here are mouse names. The read ends 4 residues shy of where the CDR3 ends; the end is completed using the germline J gene. The rearrangement joins TRBV13-3 to TRBJ2-2; 8 nucleotides align to TRBD1. CDR1 and CDR2 (germline): NNHDY, SYVADS. The CDR3 contains 14 residues. Losses at the gene ends were 1 base for V and 6 bases for J; bases not matched to a gene: 2. The CDR3 reads CASSDLRGPGQLYF. The sequenced CDR3 bases are TGTGCCAGCAGTGATCTCAGGGGGCCCGGG.

In this sample, this clone turned up many times. Gene names are mouse gene names. The read terminates 4 residues ahead of where the CDR3 ends, so the germline J gene completes it. Distinct nucleotide sequences in the sample also encode this CDR3. The chain is built from TRBV1 and TRBJ1-2, with D possibly TRBD1 on 5 matching bases. In germline, CDR1 is NSQYPW, CDR2 LRSPGD (reference sequence). V shed 3 bases and J shed 4 bases, with 12 bases lying between them. The CDR3 runs to 14 residues. CDR3 DNA, as far as it was read: TGCACCTGCAGTGCGAGGCAGGGAGGCTCC. Translating gives CTCSARQGGS. Given in full, the CDR3 is CTCSARQGGSDYTF.

There are many counts of this clone. Mouse gene names apply. Read coverage stops 4 residues before the CDR3 terminus; the germline J gene supplies the remainder. Different DNA sequences within this sample yield the same CDR3. The V call is TRBV1, the J call TRBJ2-5; the match to TRBD2 covers 7 bases. Per germline, CDR1 NSQYPW and CDR2 LRSPGD (reference sequence). This CDR3 comprises 15 residues. Trimming cost V 1 base and J 0 bases; bases outside gene matches: 1. The CDR3 bases that were read are TGCACCTGCAGTGCAGCCTGGGGGAACCAAGAC. This translates into CTCSAAWGNQD. The full CDR3 protein reads CTCSAAWGNQDTQYF.

A word on this clone: Genes and germline come from the mouse. The read gets to within 4 residues of the CDR3 end, and the germline J gene fills in the rest. The J gene is TRBJ2-1, the V gene TRBV19; 8 nucleotides match TRBD2. Germline V lookup: CDR1 FNHDT, CDR2 SITEND (reference sequence). The CDR3 has 15 amino acids. CDR3 in amino acids: CASSILGGPWAEQFF. CDR3 bases read: TGTGCCAGCAGTATACTGGGGGGCCCCTGGGCT.

Of note for this clone: Gene names are mouse gene names. Read coverage stops 4 residues before the CDR3 terminus; the germline J gene supplies the remainder. The rearrangement links TRBV13-3 to TRBJ2-5; 9 nucleotides line up with TRBD1. This CDR3 comprises 14 residues. Germline values: CDR1 NNHDY, CDR2 SYVADS. CDR3 amino acids: CASSAGTGRDTQYF. The part of the CDR3 DNA that was read is TGTGCCAGCAGTGCCGGGACAGGGCGGGAC.

This clone is medium-sized in the sample. Gene names and germline refer to mouse. The CDR3 extends 4 residues past the end of the read, so its final part is completed from the germline J gene. This chain links TRBV13-1 with TRBJ1-2; D is unclear. The CDR3 totals 12 residues. V shed 1 base and J shed 3 bases, with 4 bases lying between them. The germline CDR1 and CDR2 sequences are NSHNY and SYGAGN. The CDR3 loop is CASSDQDSDYTF. CDR3 bases read: TGTGCCAGCAGTGATCAGGACTCC.

Ten or more counts support this clone. Gene labels here are mouse ones. The sequenced fragment ends 4 residues before the CDR3 boundary, so the rest is inferred from the germline J gene. V gene TRBV19 combines with J gene TRBJ2-7; D uncertain. This CDR3 is built from 11 residues. Germline V CDR1 and CDR2: FNHDT, SITEND (reference sequence). CDR3 residues: CASSMGYEQYF. Incomplete CDR3 DNA: TGTGCCAGCAGTATGGGGTAT.

This clone was observed many times. Genes and germline come from the mouse. The CDR3 end lies 4 residues beyond the end of the read and is filled in from the germline J gene. This chain joins TRBV5 and TRBJ2-1, with D tentatively TRBD2 (7 bases). The CDR3 has 17 residues. CDR1 LGHNA and CDR2 YNLKQL come from the germline V gene (reference sequence). The V end was cut by 0 bases, the J end by 0 bases, with 12 bases between. The CDR3 is CASSQDRGGDNYAEQFF. The CDR3 DNA, read in part, is TGTGCCAGCAGCCAAGATCGAGGGGGGGATAACTATGCT.

Details on this clone: All gene names here are mouse names. The sequenced fragment ends 4 residues before the CDR3 boundary, so the rest is inferred from the germline J gene. The chain carries TRBV16 and TRBJ2-7; 11 bases align to TRBD2. CDR1 SGHSA and CDR2 FRNQAP come from the germline V gene. The CDR3 totals 14 residues. V lost 6 bases to trimming and J lost 3 bases; unmatched junction nucleotides: 4. The CDR3 bases that were read are TGTGCAAGCAGAACGACTGGGGGGGACTAT. As protein: CASRTTGGDY. Given in full, the CDR3 is CASRTTGGDYEQYF. Using reference TRBV16 and TRBJ2-7 for the parts outside the CDR3, the full variable domain is NAGVIQTPRHKVTGKGQEATLWCEPISGHSAVFWYRQTIVQGLEFLTYFRNQAPIDDSGMPKERFSAQMPNQSHSTLKIQSTQPQDSAVYLCASRTTGGDYEQYFGPGTRLTVL.